This T cell receptor (beta chain) emerged from a study of T cell responses to AZD1222 COVID-19 vaccine. Sequenced by immunoSEQ multiplex PCR; TCRdb stores in-frame clones only, minus some. The data hold roughly 120,000 clones, with 88% observed a single time. The germline V and J ends were trimmed by 1 base and 7 bases, with 14 bases remaining between them. Germline V gene sequence: CDR1 SGHTA, CDR2 FQGTGA. This CDR3 contains 15 residues. Specimen: peripheral blood, collected on day 0 of MenACWY control vaccination. The rearrangement joins TRBV7-3 to TRBJ1-5; D perhaps matches TRBD1 (6 bases). The clonotype comes from an adult in good health. The CDR3 nucleotides are TGTGCCAGCAGCTTAAACGCGGGGGGCGGACAGCCCCAGCATTTT. Translated: CASSLNAGGGQPQHF.